A selection of T cell receptor beta chains follows, all from one sample in a study of OX40 agonist ivuxolimab in advanced cancers. Libraries were prepared by immunoSEQ multiplex PCR; TCRdb keeps only in-frame clonotypes and omits some of them. The sample includes approximately 82,000 clones, approximately 85% seen only once; the top ten take approximately 25%. Specimen: CD4+ or CD8+ T cells sorted from blood, collected in a trial of the OX40 agonist ivuxolimab. Receptor source: an adult with an advanced solid tumor such as melanoma, head and neck, liver or kidney cancer. CDR3s include the opening cysteine and the closing phenylalanine or tryptophan. The D gene is left open where the match is weak. Expanded clones get a size class; other rows say once, few or many, or leave the size out.

d_call clone_size j_call v_call cdr3_nt cdr3_aa
TRBD1 . TRBJ2-7 TRBV28 TGTGCCAGCAGTGTAAACACCGGGACAGGCGCCTACGAGCAGTACTTC CASSVNTGTGAYEQYF
TRBD2 . TRBJ2-1 TRBV12-5 TGTGCTAGTGGTTTGGGCCTTTCAGCGGGGGACTACAATGAGCAGTTCTTC CASGLGLSAGDYNEQFF
TRBD1 . TRBJ1-1 TRBV25-1 TGTGCCAGCAGGGGGAACTTCGGACAGGGGGTAGGGGGCACTGAAGCTTTCTTT CASRGNFGQGVGGTEAFF
TRBD1 . TRBJ2-5 TRBV19 TGTGCCAGTAGTATCAACAGGGGTGGAGACGAGACCCAGTACTTC CASSINRGGDETQYF
TRBD2 . TRBJ2-1 TRBV11-2 TGTGCCAGCAGCTTATGGGCGGGAGGGCCAAACAATGAGCAGTTCTTC CASSLWAGGPNNEQFF
. . TRBJ1-2 TRBV6-1 TGTGCCAGCAAGCCCGACAGAAGATATGGCTACACCTTC CASKPDRRYGYTF
TRBD1 . TRBJ1-2 TRBV4-3 TGCGCCAGCAGCCAAGATCAAGGACAGGGGGTAGATGGCTACACCTTC CASSQDQGQGVDGYTF
. . TRBJ2-7 TRBV6-6 TGTGCCAGCAGTCCCCCGGGCAGGGGTACCTCCTACGAGCAGTACTTC CASSPPGRGTSYEQYF
. . TRBJ2-7 TRBV6-5 TGTGCCAGCAGTTACTCGGGACAAGAGTACGAGCAGTACTTC CASSYSGQEYEQYF
. . TRBJ2-5 TRBV29-1 TGCAGCGTTTTCCGCACCGGGGAGCAGTACTTC CSVFRTGEQYF
. . TRBJ1-1 TRBV9 TGTGCCAGCAGCGCCGGATTCGGTACTGAAGCTTTCTTT CASSAGFGTEAFF
. . TRBJ2-3 TRBV7-2 TGTGCCAGCAGCTTAGCAGATACGCAGTATTTT CASSLADTQYF
TRBD1 . TRBJ2-7 TRBV2 TGTGCCAGCAGTGAATGGACAGGTGACTCCTACGAGCAGTACTTC CASSEWTGDSYEQYF
. . TRBJ1-2 TRBV5-1 TGCGCCAGCAGCTTGGGAGGAGGGGAGCGTGGCTACACCTTC CASSLGGGERGYTF
. . TRBJ1-5 TRBV15 TGTGCCACCAGCCCTCTGGAGGGGGGGGAGAATCAGCCCCAGCATTTT CATSPLEGGENQPQHF
TRBD2 once TRBJ2-3 TRBV7-9 TGTGCCAGCATTATAGCGGGAGCAGATACGCAGTATTTT CASIIAGADTQYF
TRBD2 . TRBJ2-5 TRBV10-3 TGTGCCATCAGTGAGGGACTAGCGGGGAGGCAAGAGACCCAGTACTTC CAISEGLAGRQETQYF
. . TRBJ1-1 TRBV7-2 TGTGCCAGCAGCTTAGTGGAGGCGCTAAACACTGAAGCTTTCTTT CASSLVEALNTEAFF
. . TRBJ2-7 TRBV5-1 TGCGCCAGCAGCCGGCAGGGTGCAGCGAAAGTCGAGCAGTACTTC CASSRQGAAKVEQYF
. . TRBJ1-1 TRBV10-3 TGTGCCATCAGCCAGTCGGAGAACACTGAAGCTTTCTTT CAISQSENTEAFF
TRBD1 . TRBJ2-7 TRBV6-6 TGTGCCAGCAGTGGAGGACAGGTCTCCCTTCACGAGCAGTACTTC CASSGGQVSLHEQYF
TRBD1 . TRBJ2-7 TRBV27 TGTGCCAGCAGTTTATCAGTACAGGGGATGCAGTACTTC CASSLSVQGMQYF
TRBD1 few TRBJ1-6 TRBV5-8 TGTGCCAGCAGTCCCGGGACAGAAAATTCACCCCTCCACTTT CASSPGTENSPLHF
TRBD1 . TRBJ2-6 TRBV4-1 TGCGCCAGCAGCCAATTGGACAGGGGACTCTCTGGGGCCAACGTCCTGACTTTC CASSQLDRGLSGANVLTF
TRBD2 . TRBJ2-2 TRBV29-1 TGCAGCGTATCGGACGGCGAGGGGCTAGCGGGAGGGAACACCGGGGAGCTGTTTTTT CSVSDGEGLAGGNTGELFF
TRBD2 . TRBJ2-7 TRBV4-1 TGCGCCAGCAGCCAACCTACTAGCGGGAGCTCCTACGAGCAGTACTTC CASSQPTSGSSYEQYF
TRBD1 once TRBJ2-1 TRBV6-6 TGTGCCAGCAGCCAGGACAGGAGTGACAATGAGCAGTTCTTC CASSQDRSDNEQFF
. once TRBJ1-3 TRBV7-2 TGTGCCAGCAGCTTACAGGATAGCTCTGGAAACACCATATATTTT CASSLQDSSGNTIYF
. few TRBJ2-3 TRBV19 TGTGCCAGTAGTATTGGAGATACGCAGTATTTT CASSIGDTQYF
TRBD1 . TRBJ1-3 TRBV28 TGTGCCAGCAGCCCGGGGGACAGCTCTGGAAACACCATATATTTT CASSPGDSSGNTIYF
. . TRBJ1-1 TRBV2 TGTGCCAGCATTCGTGACATGAACACTGAAGCTTTCTTT CASIRDMNTEAFF
. few TRBJ1-1 TRBV2 TGTGCCAGCACCGAAGGGAGTGGGGGGTACACTGAAGCTTTCTTT CASTEGSGGYTEAFF
TRBD1 many TRBJ1-1 TRBV4-1 TGCGCCAGCAGCCAAAGTTGGAGGGGGCGGACTGAAGCTTTCTTT CASSQSWRGRTEAFF
. . TRBJ1-1 TRBV5-1 TGCGCCAGCAGCTTGGCCATCAGGACAGAGACTGAAGCTTTCTTT CASSLAIRTETEAFF
. . TRBJ2-3 TRBV9 TGTGCCAGCAGCGTAGGGGTCGGCTCAGATACGCAGTATTTT CASSVGVGSDTQYF